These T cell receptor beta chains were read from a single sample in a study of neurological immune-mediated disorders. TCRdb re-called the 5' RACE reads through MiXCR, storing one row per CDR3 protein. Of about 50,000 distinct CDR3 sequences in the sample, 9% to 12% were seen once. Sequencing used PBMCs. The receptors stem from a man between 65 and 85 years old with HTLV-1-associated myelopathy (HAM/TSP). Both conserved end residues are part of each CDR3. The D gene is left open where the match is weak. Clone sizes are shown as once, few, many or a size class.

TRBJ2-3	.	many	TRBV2	CASSSDRTDTQYF	TGTGCCAGCAGTTCAGACAGAACAGATACGCAGTATTTT
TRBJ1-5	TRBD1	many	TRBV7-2	CASSSDRGGNQPQHF	TGTGCCAGCAGCTCAGACAGGGGTGGGAATCAGCCCCAGCATTTT
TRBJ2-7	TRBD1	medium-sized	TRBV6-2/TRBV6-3	CASSSTGGYVEQYF	TGTGCCAGCAGTTCGACAGGGGGTTATGTCGAGCAGTACTTC
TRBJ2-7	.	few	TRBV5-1	CASSFGRSFYEQYF	TGCGCCAGCAGCTTCGGCAGGAGTTTCTACGAGCAGTACTTC
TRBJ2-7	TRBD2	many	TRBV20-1	CSARGDRGVYEQYF	TGCAGTGCTAGGGGGGACCGGGGGGTCTACGAGCAGTACTTC
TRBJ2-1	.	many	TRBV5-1	CASRLITRNSYNEQFF	TGCGCCAGCAGGTTAATTACGCGGAACTCCTACAATGAGCAGTTCTTC
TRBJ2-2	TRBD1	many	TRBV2	CASSRGQGGELFF	TGTGCCAGCAGCCGGGGACAGGGGGGGGAGCTGTTTTTT
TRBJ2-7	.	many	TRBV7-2	CASGWPPSYEQYF	TGTGCCAGCGGATGGCCGCCTTCCTACGAGCAGTACTTC
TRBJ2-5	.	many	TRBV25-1	CASSESGARETQYF	TGTGCCAGCAGTGAGTCCGGAGCCCGAGAGACCCAGTACTTC
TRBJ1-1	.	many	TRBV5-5	CASSRGEGSGNTEAFF	TGTGCCAGCAGCCGGGGTGAAGGGAGCGGGAACACTGAAGCTTTCTTT
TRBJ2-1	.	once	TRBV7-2	CASSLQRSSYEQFF	TGTGCCAGCAGCCTCCAGCGGAGCTCCTACGAGCAGTTCTTC
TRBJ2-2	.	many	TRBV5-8	CASSLVGGNTGELFF	TGTGCCAGCAGCTTGGTTGGGGGCAACACCGGGGAGCTGTTTTTT
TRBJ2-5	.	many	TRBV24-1	CATPREQALGRETQYF	TGTGCCACCCCGAGGGAGCAGGCCCTCGGGCGGGAGACCCAGTACTTC
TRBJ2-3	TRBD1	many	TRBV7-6	CASSLRQGSTDTQYF	TGTGCCAGCAGCTTAAGACAGGGGAGCACAGATACGCAGTATTTT
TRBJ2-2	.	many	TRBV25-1	CASKGDISTGELFF	TGTGCCAGCAAGGGGGACATCTCCACCGGGGAGCTGTTTTTT
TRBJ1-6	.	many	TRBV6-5	CASSYGRVVSPLHF	TGTGCCAGCAGTTACGGGAGGGTCGTATCACCCCTCCACTTT
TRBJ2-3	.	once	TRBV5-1	CASSRHGSTDTQYF	TGCGCCAGCAGCCGACATGGATCCACAGATACACAGTATTTT
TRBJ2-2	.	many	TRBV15	CATSREQPGNTGELFF	TGTGCCACCAGCAGGGAACAACCCGGGAACACCGGGGAGCTGTTTTTT